One sample yielded the 10 T cell receptor beta chains listed below, sequenced in a study of tumor-infiltrating lymphocytes in primary liver carcinoma. The researchers produced TCR beta cDNA from approximately 540 ng total RNA with a constant-region primer. ARM-PCR, slightly modified, supplied the TCR beta libraries through three nested multiplex PCR rounds. The study ran its first two PCR rounds for roughly 11 cycles each, using TRBV1-TRBV30 forward primers and a C-beta reverse primer. One entry per CDR3 protein results from TCRdb running MiXCR on the multiplex PCR reads. Of 300,000 to 400,000 distinct CDR3 sequences detected, approximately 65% appear once; the ten largest clones hold more than 8.5%. The source of the blood RNA was unsorted whole blood, and germline DNA was extracted as well. The sample was peripheral blood. The receptors derive from a man aged 35-49 years with primary liver carcinoma and hepatitis B virus infection.

As concerns this clonotype: Given the absence of the conserved phenylalanine or tryptophan at the CDR3 end, a read error is likely. The CDR3 here is CSVEETSGELTKNIQYL. CDR3 nucleotide sequence: TGCAGCGTTGAAGAGACTAGCGGGGAGCTAACCAAAAACATTCAGTACCTC. V gene TRBV29-1 combines with J gene TRBJ2-4; 11 bases fit TRBD2. V shed 0 bases and J 2 bases; nucleotides not matched to a gene: 6. Germline V CDR1 and CDR2: SQVTM, ANQGSEA. The CDR3 loop spans 17 amino acids.

Note on this clonotype: One junction end does not reproduce the germline sequence, and a read error may be involved. The chain is built from TRBV11-1 and TRBJ2-4; TRBD2 aligns across 13 bases. This CDR3 comprises 17 residues. CDR1 is SGHAT and CDR2 is FQDESV in the germline V gene (reference sequence). The DNA of the CDR3 is TGTACCAGCAGCTTTCCCGGGACTAGCGGGACCAAAAACATTCAGTGTTTC. This translates into CTSSFPGTSGTKNIQCF.

CDR3 protein: CASSSRDTGELFF. In DNA, the CDR3 is TGTGCCAGCAGCTCCAGAGACACCGGGGAGCTGTTTTTT. The gene calls are TRBV5-4 and TRBJ2-2, with D unresolved. The CDR3 is 13 amino acids. From germline, CDR1 is SGHNT and CDR2 YYREEE (reference sequence). V lost 3 bases to trimming and J lost 3 bases, with 6 bases between them.

This clonotype occurred a few times. DNA for the CDR3: TGCGCCAGCAGCTTGGGGGCAAGCGACACTGAAGCTTTCTTT. Encoded protein: CASSLGASDTEAFF. V is TRBV5-1 and J is TRBJ1-1; D uncertain. The length of the CDR3 is 14 residues. From germline, CDR1 is SGHRS and CDR2 YFSETQ. V was shortened by 0 bases and J by 3 bases, with 9 bases between the two germline ends.

The CDR3 is CASSSGTSGKLEQFF. The CDR3 nucleotides are TGTGCCAGCAGCTCAGGAACTAGCGGGAAGCTTGAGCAGTTCTTC. The rearrangement links TRBV11-3 to TRBJ2-1; 10 bases are a match to TRBD2. This CDR3 is built from 15 residues. With 4 bases clipped from V and 9 bases from J, the junction kept 9 bases outside the gene matches. The germline CDR1 and CDR2 sequences are SGHNT and YENEEA.

Comment on this clonotype: Relative to the germline gene, one junction end is altered; a read error may explain this. The CDR3 here is CTSSWGGLRRSNEQFF. Here the CDR3 DNA reads TGTACCAGCAGCTGGGGGGGTCTGCGAAGATCCAATGAGCAGTTCTTC. The V and J genes are TRBV7-8 and TRBJ2-1; 7 bases match TRBD2. The CDR3 has 16 amino acids. Germline V gene lookup returns CDR1 SGHVS and CDR2 FQNEAQ.

Note on this clonotype: Mismatch with germline at one junction end may stem from a read error. V and J are TRBV5-8 and TRBJ2-1; D may match TRBD1 or TRBD2 (5 bases each). Germline V gives CDR1 SGHTS, CDR2 YDEGEE. This CDR3 has 16 amino acids. The CDR3 DNA reads as TGTGCCAGCATCTTGGACCAAGGGGAGCCCCAAAAAAGCCAGTTCTTC. Its translation: CASILDQGEPQKSQFF.

There are many counts of this clonotype. The chain couples TRBV11-2 to TRBJ2-5; a weak D match, TRBD2 (5 bases). This CDR3 region has 15 residues. Germline V gene sequence: CDR1 SGHAT, CDR2 FQNNGV. V lost 7 bases and J 4 bases, leaving 19 bases between the germline ends. CDR3 nucleotides: TGTGCCAGCACCCCGCGGACGGGAATCGGAGAGACCCAGTACTTC. Translation gives CASTPRTGIGETQYF.

A remark on this clonotype: This may be a read error: a much more frequent sequence differs by one nucleotide. This sequence joins TRBV6-5 and TRBJ1-1; D might be TRBD1 (5 bases). The CDR3 loop spans 14 amino acids. Germline V gives CDR1 MNHEY, CDR2 SVGAGI. CDR3 bases: TGTGACAGCAGCACCGGGGGGGTCGGGACTGAAGCTTTCTTT. The encoded protein is CDSSTGGVGTEAFF.

This clonotype has ten or more counts. The J gene is TRBJ2-1, the V gene TRBV11-3, with D perhaps matching TRBD2 (6 bases). This CDR3 contains 14 residues. The V end was cut by 3 bases, the J end by 7 bases, with 13 bases between. Germline CDR1 SGHNT, CDR2 YENEEA. This CDR3 is CASSLAGPINEQFF. The CDR3 bases are TGTGCCAGCAGCTTGGCGGGACCGATAAATGAGCAGTTCTTC.